This T cell receptor beta chain was captured in a study of beta chain features in type 1 diabetes. Study observations and caveats: Shorter TCRB CDR3s, moderately but significantly so, marked every one of the four CD4+ subsets in Type 1 diabetes patients.

Reverse transcription of all isolated RNA meant that expressed TCRB transcripts were sequenced. Clones were read by immunoSEQ multiplex PCR, and TCRdb kept only the in-frame ones, dropping some. Of 600,000 to 700,000 clones listed, roughly an eighth are singletons. With respect to this clone: The antigen remains unidentified.

The germline V gene has CDR1 DFQATT and CDR2 SNEGSKA (reference sequence). CDR3 length equals 11 residues. Trimming took off 7 bases at V and 8 bases at J, with 12 bases between the two ends. The chain couples TRBV20-1 to TRBJ2-1; the D is unclear. This clonotype was sampled from a young man with type 1 diabetes. Sequencing was done on a sample of naive CD4+ T cells from blood. The CDR3 loop is CSERSRDEQFF. The CDR3 DNA is TGCAGTGAGAGGTCAAGGGATGAGCAGTTCTTC.